Listed here are 21 T cell receptor beta chains from one sample, sequenced in a study of cytomegalovirus exposure and HLA in healthy donors. Primers for the PCR totalled 60 Vbeta and 13 Jbeta. Using immunoSEQ multiplex PCR, the repertoire was profiled, and TCRdb retains in-frame clones only, with some absent. In the table there are about 160,000 clones, approximately 80% of which are singletons. The sequenced material came from PBMCs. These receptors all come from a man between 18 and 35 years old in good health and CMV-seropositive.

This sequence joins TRBV11-2 and TRBJ1-1, with D maybe TRBD1 (6 bases). The CDR3 is 14 amino acids. Deletions cut 5 bases from V and 5 bases from J, with 15 bases between. Germline lookup yields CDR1 SGHAT and CDR2 FQNNGV. In DNA, the CDR3 is TGTGCCAGCAGCCAAGGCGCTCAGGGGACTGAAGCTTTCTTT. As protein: CASSQGAQGTEAFF.

This chain joins TRBV29-1 and TRBJ2-1; possibly TRBD2 for D (6 bases). This CDR3 is 15 amino acids long. Germline CDR1 reads SQVTM; CDR2 reads ANQGSEA. Trimming removed 0 bases from V and 0 bases from J, with 9 bases in between. This chain's CDR3 is CSVEEGRSSYNEQFF. The CDR3 DNA is TGCAGCGTTGAAGAAGGGAGGAGCTCCTACAATGAGCAGTTCTTC.

The gene calls are TRBV5-4 and TRBJ2-1; 7 bases align to TRBD1. V was pared by 1 base and J by 5 bases, with 0 bases of the junction left unmatched. The germline V gene has CDR1 SGHNT and CDR2 YYREEE (reference sequence). CDR3 length: 13 amino acids. Here the CDR3 reads CASSLTGDNEQFF. Written as DNA, the CDR3 is TGTGCCAGCAGCTTGACAGGGGACAATGAGCAGTTCTTC. The whole variable domain, filled in from reference TRBV5-4 and TRBJ2-1, reads ETGVTQSPTHLIKTRGQQVTLRCSSQSGHNTVSWYQQALGQGPQFIFQYYREEENGRGNFPPRFSGLQFPNYSSELNVNALELDDSALYLCASSLTGDNEQFFGPGTRLTVL.

This clone appeared a few times. The rearrangement joins TRBV9 to TRBJ1-4, with 10 positions matching TRBD1. The germline V gene encodes CDR1 SGDLS and CDR2 YYNGEE. CDR3 length equals 17 residues. The trim removed 3 bases at V and 8 bases at J, leaving 13 bases unmatched. CDR3 sequence reads: CASSEPGQGTRSEKLFF. In DNA form, the CDR3 reads TGTGCCAGCAGCGAGCCGGGACAGGGGACGCGTTCAGAAAAACTGTTTTTT.

V usage is TRBV7-8 and J usage is TRBJ2-1; 12 bases line up with TRBD2. The ends lost 4 bases at V and 8 bases at J; junction bases unmatched: 6. Germline V CDR1 and CDR2: SGHVS, FQNEAQ. The CDR3 spans 15 residues. The CDR3 DNA reads TGTGCCAGCAGCTCCCGGACTAGCGGGATCTATGAGCAGTTCTTC. It specifies CASSSRTSGIYEQFF.

This chain uses TRBV27 with TRBJ2-5; 7 bases line up with TRBD2. The J call may not be correct, given that the DNA end is closer to TRBJ2-7. CDR3 length: 12 residues. Germline lookup yields CDR1 MNHEY and CDR2 SMNVEV (reference sequence). CDR3 sequence reads: CASGAGAYEQYF. The DNA for the CDR3 is TGTGCCAGCGGTGCGGGGGCCTACGAGCAGTACTTC.

The rearrangement uses TRBV11-2 and TRBJ2-6; 8 nucleotides line up with TRBD1. V was clipped by 4 bases and J by 1 base; unmatched bases: 12. This CDR3 has 19 residues. Per the germline V gene, CDR1 is SGHAT and CDR2 is FQNNGV. CDR3 bases: TGTGCCAGCAGCTCAGGACAGGGAGCTGTCCTATCTGGGGCCAACGTCCTGACTTTC. Protein: CASSSGQGAVLSGANVLTF.

The genes are TRBV27 and TRBJ2-3; no definite D call. Looked up from germline, CDR1 is MNHEY and CDR2 is SMNVEV (reference sequence). Trimming left V 2 bases short and J 11 bases short, with 14 bases between. This CDR3 has 13 residues. CDR3 sequence reads: CASSLTVLYEQYF. CDR3 in DNA: TGTGCCAGCAGTTTAACGGTCCTATACGAGCAGTATTTT.

This chain uses TRBV7-8 with TRBJ2-5; 10 bases align to TRBD1. TRBJ2-7 explains the end of the DNA better; the J call may be wrong. CDR1 and CDR2 from the germline V gene are SGHVS and FQNEAQ. CDR3 length equals 17 residues. The CDR3 loop reads CASSSRFKTGGSYEQYF. As DNA, the CDR3 is TGTGCCAGCAGCTCTAGGTTTAAGACAGGGGGCTCTTACGAGCAGTACTTC.

This clone was seen only a few times. The V and J genes are TRBV20-1 and TRBJ1-2; D not certain. In germline, CDR1 is DFQATT, CDR2 SNEGSKA (reference sequence). With 1 base removed from V and 6 bases from J, the gap between germline ends came to 6 bases. The CDR3 sequence is 11 residues long. The CDR3 bases are TGCAGTGCTAGAGCCCTTGATGGCTACACCTTC. It encodes CSARALDGYTF.

Worth noting for this clone: At one end, the junction sequence differs from germline, possibly due to a read error. This chain joins TRBV5-1 and TRBJ1-3; D remains unclear. The CDR3 consists of 16 residues. CDR1 is SGHRS and CDR2 is YFSETQ in the germline V gene. The CDR3 bases are TGCGCCAGCAGCTTGAGCTTGCACGGGTCTGGAAACGCCATATATTTT. Its translation is CASSLSLHGSGNAIYF.

The chain joins TRBV2 to TRBJ1-5; 8 nucleotides agree with TRBD1. The CDR3 length is 14 residues. The V and J ends lost 6 bases and 3 bases, in that order; junction bases with no gene match: 4. Germline V gives CDR1 SNHLY, CDR2 FYNNEI. The CDR3 reads CASRGTGNNQPQHF. The CDR3 region has the DNA TGTGCCAGCAGAGGGACAGGAAACAATCAGCCCCAGCATTTT.

The genes are TRBV6-5 and TRBJ1-1; no reliable D call. The CDR3 has 11 residues. The germline V and J ends were trimmed by 7 bases and 1 base, with 4 bases remaining between them. CDR1 is MNHEY, CDR2 SVGAGI, per germline. CDR3 amino acids: CASTRNTEAFF. CDR3 coding DNA: TGTGCCAGCACGAGGAACACTGAAGCTTTCTTT.

CDR3 residues: CASSPSFEGTDTQYF. The CDR3 DNA reads TGTGCCAGCAGCCCCTCTTTTGAGGGAACAGATACGCAGTATTTT. This chain links TRBV7-7 with TRBJ2-3; D is perhaps TRBD2 (5 bases). The CDR3 covers 15 residues. Trimming removed 5 bases from V and 3 bases from J, with 15 bases in between. From germline, CDR1 is SSHAT and CDR2 FNYEAQ (reference sequence).

J is TRBJ2-1 and V is TRBV7-9, with D possibly being TRBD1 (6 bases). V lost 10 bases and J 0 bases, leaving 13 bases between the germline ends. The CDR3 is made up of 14 amino acids. Germline values: CDR1 SEHNR, CDR2 FQNEAQ (reference sequence). The CDR3 nucleotides are TGTGCCACAATACAGGGTGGCTCCTACAATGAGCAGTTCTTC. It encodes CATIQGGSYNEQFF.

The chain has TRBV19 and TRBJ1-1; 8 nucleotides line up with TRBD1. Germline CDR1 LNHDA, CDR2 SQIVND (reference sequence). Germline trimming cut 3 bases from V and 5 bases from J; bases unmatched to any gene: 5. This CDR3 spans 14 amino acids. CDR3 nucleotide sequence: TGTGCCAGTAGTATTGATTACAGGGGGACTGAAGCTTTCTTT. Its translation is CASSIDYRGTEAFF.

V and J are TRBV6-6 and TRBJ2-5; TRBD1 might be the D (6 bases). Germline CDR1 MNHNY, CDR2 SVGAGI (reference sequence). Trimming took 8 bases from V and 4 from J, leaving 11 bases between them. The CDR3 has 12 amino acids. Here the CDR3 reads CASSRQVETQYF. The DNA for the CDR3 is TGTGCCAGCTCAAGACAGGTAGAGACCCAGTACTTC.

This clone has only a few counts. The chain uses TRBV7-6 and TRBJ1-1; TRBD1 matches at 9 bases. J gave up 11 bases and V 1 base, and 5 bases lay outside the gene matches. Germline lookup yields CDR1 SGHVS and CDR2 FNYEAQ. The CDR3 is 13 amino acids. CDR3 protein: CASSLERTGAAFF. The CDR3 DNA sequence: TGTGCCAGCAGCTTAGAGAGGACAGGGGCGGCTTTCTTT. Filled out from reference TRBV7-6 and TRBJ1-1, the complete variable domain reads GAGVSQSPRYKVTKRGQDVALRCDPISGHVSLYWYRQALGQGPEFLTYFNYEAQQDKSGLPNDRFSAERPEGSISTLTIQRTEQRDSAMYRCASSLERTGAAFFGQGTRLTVV.

The chain joins TRBV25-1 to TRBJ1-2; no firm D call. Germline-derived CDR1 and CDR2 are MGHDK and SYGVNS. The CDR3 has 11 amino acids. Trimming pared 7 bases from V and 4 bases from J, leaving 7 bases between. The CDR3 nucleotides read TGTGCCAGCAAGTCGGGCTATGGCTACACCTTC. Residues: CASKSGYGYTF.

This clone was seen more than once but under ten times. V and J are TRBV10-2 and TRBJ2-7; D may be TRBD1 (6 bases). The CDR3 loop spans 14 amino acids. V shed 6 bases and J shed 3 bases, with 15 bases lying between them. CDR1 and CDR2 (germline): WSHSY, SAAADI. The CDR3 is CASRAPQGNYEQYF. The CDR3 bases are TGCGCCAGCAGGGCCCCACAGGGTAACTACGAGCAGTACTTC.

Worth noting for this clone: The identical CDR3 is also encoded by other nucleotide sequences in the sample. The V and J genes are TRBV6-1 and TRBJ1-5, with D possibly being TRBD1 (5 bases). V dropped 2 bases and J dropped 5 bases, with 13 bases sitting between them. From germline, CDR1 is MNHNS and CDR2 SASEGT. The CDR3 length is 15 residues. The CDR3 nucleotides are TGTGCCAGCAGTGAAAAGGGGCAGACTTATCAGCCCCAGCATTTT. Translated, it gives CASSEKGQTYQPQHF.